The entry below gives a single T cell receptor beta chain sequence along with its context. Germline assignment: CDR1 KGHSH and CDR2 LQKENI. The CDR3 has 14 residues. J lost 7 bases, V lost 6 bases, and 5 bases had no gene match. Some clones are missing from TCRdb's copy, which holds only in-frame ones; the method was immunoSEQ multiplex PCR. The data show about 71,000 clones, 85% to 90% seen once. This sample was taken from a study of PD-L1 blockade in urothelial cancer. The chain uses TRBV18 and TRBJ1-4; 10 positions agree with TRBD1. The sequence came from a man aged 60 to 69 with urothelial cancer. The sample was PBMCs, taken around atezolizumab (anti-PD-L1) treatment. CDR3 in amino acids: CASSLGQGGEKLFF. The CDR3 DNA sequence: TGTGCCAGCTCTCTCGGACAGGGGGGTGAAAAACTGTTTTTT.